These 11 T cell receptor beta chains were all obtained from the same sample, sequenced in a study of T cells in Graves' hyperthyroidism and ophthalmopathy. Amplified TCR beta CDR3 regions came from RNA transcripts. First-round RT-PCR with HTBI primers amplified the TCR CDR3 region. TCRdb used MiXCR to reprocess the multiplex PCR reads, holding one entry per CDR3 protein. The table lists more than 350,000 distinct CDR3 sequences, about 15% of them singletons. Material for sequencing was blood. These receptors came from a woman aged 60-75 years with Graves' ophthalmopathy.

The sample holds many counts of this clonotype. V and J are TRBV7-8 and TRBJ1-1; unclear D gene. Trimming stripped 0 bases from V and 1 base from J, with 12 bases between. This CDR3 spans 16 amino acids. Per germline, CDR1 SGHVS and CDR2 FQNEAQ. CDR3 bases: TGTGCCAGCAGCTTAGCCGGGGTAGGCCAGAACACTGAAGCTTTCTTT. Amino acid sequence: CASSLAGVGQNTEAFF.

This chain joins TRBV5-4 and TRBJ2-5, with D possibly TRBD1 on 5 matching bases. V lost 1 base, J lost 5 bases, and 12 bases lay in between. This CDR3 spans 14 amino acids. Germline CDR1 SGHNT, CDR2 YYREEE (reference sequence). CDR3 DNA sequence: TGTGCCAGCAGCTTGTCACAGGTTCTGGAGACCCAGTACTTC. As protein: CASSLSQVLETQYF.

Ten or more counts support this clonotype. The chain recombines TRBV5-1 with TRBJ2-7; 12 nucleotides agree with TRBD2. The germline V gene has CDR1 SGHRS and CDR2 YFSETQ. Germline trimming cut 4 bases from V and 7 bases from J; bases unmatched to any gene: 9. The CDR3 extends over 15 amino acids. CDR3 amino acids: CASSPGLAGTREQYF. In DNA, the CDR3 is TGCGCCAGCAGCCCGGGACTAGCGGGTACCCGAGAGCAGTACTTC.

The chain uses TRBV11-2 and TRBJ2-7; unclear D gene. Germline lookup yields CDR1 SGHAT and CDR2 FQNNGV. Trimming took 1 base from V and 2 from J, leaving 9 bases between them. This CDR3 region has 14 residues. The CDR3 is CASSLAGPTYEQYF. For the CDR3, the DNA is TGTGCCAGCAGCTTAGCAGGACCCACCTACGAGCAGTACTTC. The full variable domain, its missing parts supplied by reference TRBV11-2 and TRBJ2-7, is EAGVAQSPRYKIIEKRQSVAFWCNPISGHATLYWYQQILGQGPKLLIQFQNNGVVDDSQLPKDRFSAERLKGVDSTLKIQPAKLEDSAVYLCASSLAGPTYEQYFGPGTRLTVT.

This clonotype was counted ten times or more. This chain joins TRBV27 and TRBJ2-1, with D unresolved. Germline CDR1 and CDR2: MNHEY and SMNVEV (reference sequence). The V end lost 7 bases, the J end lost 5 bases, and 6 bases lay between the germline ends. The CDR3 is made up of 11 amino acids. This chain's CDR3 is CASKRNNEQFF. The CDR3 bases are TGTGCCAGCAAAAGGAACAATGAGCAGTTCTTC.

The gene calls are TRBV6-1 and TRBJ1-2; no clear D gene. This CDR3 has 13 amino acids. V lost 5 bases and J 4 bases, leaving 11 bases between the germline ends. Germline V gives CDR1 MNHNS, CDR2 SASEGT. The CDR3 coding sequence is TGTGCCAGCAGTCCGACGGGCGTCTATGGCTACACCTTC. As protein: CASSPTGVYGYTF.

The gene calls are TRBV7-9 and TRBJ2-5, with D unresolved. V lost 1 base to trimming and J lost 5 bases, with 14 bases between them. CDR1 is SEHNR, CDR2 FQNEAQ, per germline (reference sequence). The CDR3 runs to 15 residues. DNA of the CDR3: TGTGCCAGCAGCTTAGGATTAGTGCCTGGGGAGACCCAGTACTTC. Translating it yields CASSLGLVPGETQYF.

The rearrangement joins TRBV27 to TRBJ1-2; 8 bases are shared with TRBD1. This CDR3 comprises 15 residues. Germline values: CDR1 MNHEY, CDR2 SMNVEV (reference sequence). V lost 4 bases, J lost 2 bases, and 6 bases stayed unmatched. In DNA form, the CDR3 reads TGTGCCAGCAGTTCACCAAGGACAGGGAACTATGGCTACACCTTC. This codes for CASSSPRTGNYGYTF.

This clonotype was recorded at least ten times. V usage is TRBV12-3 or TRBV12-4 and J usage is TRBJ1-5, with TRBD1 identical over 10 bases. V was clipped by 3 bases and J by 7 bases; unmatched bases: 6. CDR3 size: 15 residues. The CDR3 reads CASSFAQTGGQPQHF. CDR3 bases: TGTGCCAGCAGTTTTGCTCAGACAGGGGGCCAGCCCCAGCATTTT.

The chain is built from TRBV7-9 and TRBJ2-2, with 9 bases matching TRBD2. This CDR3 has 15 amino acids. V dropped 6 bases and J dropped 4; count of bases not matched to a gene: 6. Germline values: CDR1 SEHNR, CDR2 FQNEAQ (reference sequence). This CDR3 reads CASRPWTSATGELFF. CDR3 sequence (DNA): TGTGCCAGCAGGCCCTGGACTAGCGCCACCGGGGAGCTGTTTTTT.

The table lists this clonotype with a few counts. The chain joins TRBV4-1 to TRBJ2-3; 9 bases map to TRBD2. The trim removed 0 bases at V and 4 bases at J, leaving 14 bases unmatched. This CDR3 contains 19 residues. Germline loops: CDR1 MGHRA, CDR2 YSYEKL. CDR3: CASSQDRSGRVAGADTQYF. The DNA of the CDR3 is TGCGCCAGCAGCCAAGATCGCAGCGGAAGGGTAGCGGGAGCAGATACGCAGTATTTT.